These 19 T cell receptor beta chains were sequenced from one sample in a study of T cells in localized non-small cell lung cancer. TCRdb keeps only in-frame clones here, not all; method: immunoSEQ multiplex PCR. The table has around 19,000 clones, 91% seen once. Sample: peripheral blood, taken before any cancer treatment. Every receptor here comes from a woman aged 35-75 years with stage I lung adenocarcinoma.

The V call is TRBV6-5, the J call TRBJ2-1; 12 bases align to TRBD2. Germline assignment: CDR1 MNHEY and CDR2 SVGAGI. Losses at the gene ends were 4 bases for V and 6 bases for J; bases not matched to a gene: 7. This CDR3 has 16 residues. The chain's CDR3 is CASSFPTSGSANEQFF. The CDR3 nucleotides read TGTGCCAGCAGTTTCCCGACTAGCGGGAGTGCCAATGAGCAGTTCTTC.

This chain joins TRBV27 and TRBJ2-1, with TRBD1 matching over 10 bases. This CDR3 has 14 residues. Germline CDR1 is MNHEY and CDR2 is SMNVEV (reference sequence). With 2 bases clipped from V and 16 bases from J, the junction kept 11 bases outside the gene matches. CDR3 nucleotide sequence: TGTGCCAGCAGTTTAGCCGGACAGGGGGGTCTTATTTTCTTC. It yields the protein CASSLAGQGGLIFF.

In its sample, this clone was seen once. J is TRBJ2-7 and V is TRBV7-8; perhaps TRBD1 as D (7 bases). Looked up from germline, CDR1 is SGHVS and CDR2 is FQNEAQ. The CDR3 totals 18 residues. V was shortened by 1 base and J by 0 bases, with 19 bases between the two germline ends. CDR3 region: CASSLVVVAGGLSYEQYF. CDR3 nucleotides: TGTGCCAGCAGCTTAGTTGTTGTCGCAGGGGGACTCTCCTACGAGCAGTACTTC.

The chain joins TRBV28 to TRBJ1-2, with a weak D call TRBD1 (5 bases). CDR1 and CDR2 from the germline V gene are MDHEN and SYDVKM. The CDR3 sequence is 13 residues long. The V and J ends lost 3 bases and 3 bases respectively, with 8 bases between them. The CDR3 DNA is TGTGCCAGCAGTTTCCCACAGGACTATGGCTACACCTTC. Encoded protein: CASSFPQDYGYTF.

The chain is built from TRBV6-5 and TRBJ2-7; 9 nucleotides match TRBD1. The CDR3 spans 13 residues. V lost 2 bases to trimming and J lost 5 bases; unmatched junction nucleotides: 1. The germline V gene has CDR1 MNHEY and CDR2 SVGAGI. The CDR3 coding sequence is TGTGCCAGCAGTTACGGGACAGGGAACGAGCAGTACTTC. It translates to CASSYGTGNEQYF.

The chain is built from TRBV6-1 and TRBJ1-1; D uncertain. The CDR3 extends over 14 amino acids. In germline, CDR1 is MNHNS, CDR2 SASEGT. The V and J ends lost 7 bases and 1 base respectively, with 13 bases between them. The DNA of the CDR3 is TGTGCCAGCACTATCAAGCCCCCGAACACTGAAGCTTTCTTT. Protein: CASTIKPPNTEAFF.

V is TRBV5-6 and J is TRBJ1-1, with D tentatively TRBD1 (5 bases). V was shortened by 1 base and J by 2 bases, with 6 bases between the two germline ends. The CDR3 consists of 13 residues. From germline, CDR1 is SGHDT and CDR2 YYEEEE. The CDR3 region is CASSLRGNTEAFF. In DNA form, the CDR3 reads TGTGCCAGCAGCTTGAGGGGAAACACTGAAGCTTTCTTT.

CDR3 nucleotide sequence: TGTGCCAGCAGTAGAGGGACATCTCGCGACTACGAGCAGTACTTC. This codes for CASSRGTSRDYEQYF. The chain carries TRBV25-1 and TRBJ2-7; a weak D match, TRBD1 (6 bases). Trimming took 5 bases from V and 3 from J, leaving 17 bases between them. Germline V CDR1 and CDR2: MGHDK, SYGVNS. The CDR3 has 15 residues.

This chain uses TRBV4-2 with TRBJ1-2; D is ambiguous. Trimming removed 1 base at V and 9 bases at J, with 9 bases between. CDR1 and CDR2 (germline): LGHNA, YNFKEQ. This CDR3 is 12 amino acids long. The CDR3 spells CASSQGIKRYTF. The DNA for the CDR3 is TGTGCCAGCAGCCAAGGGATAAAGCGCTACACCTTC.

The chain is built from TRBV15 and TRBJ2-5; TRBD2 agrees at 7 bases. Germline values: CDR1 LNHNV, CDR2 YYDKDF (reference sequence). The CDR3 runs to 17 residues. Trimming removed 1 base from V and 5 bases from J; junction bases left unmatched: 13. The CDR3 nucleotides are TGTGCCACCAGCAGAGGAGGGAGTAGCGGGCTTGTGGAGACCCAGTACTTC. Translated, it gives CATSRGGSSGLVETQYF.

The rearrangement uses TRBV2 and TRBJ2-5, with D uncertain. Trimming left V 4 bases short and J 2 bases short, with 11 bases between. This CDR3 has 14 residues. From germline, CDR1 is SNHLY and CDR2 FYNNEI. Here the CDR3 reads CASSVSKTQETQYF. The CDR3 DNA reads as TGTGCCAGCAGTGTCAGCAAAACTCAAGAGACCCAGTACTTC.

V and J are TRBV29-1 and TRBJ2-1; D assignment may be TRBD1 or TRBD2 (6 bases each). This CDR3 contains 16 residues. CDR1 SQVTM and CDR2 ANQGSEA come from the germline V gene. V was cut by 5 bases and J by 7 bases, with 24 bases left in between. CDR3 bases: TGCAGCGTTCAAGGGGGTCCGGGGGCCACTTGGAATGAGCAGTTCTTC. It translates to CSVQGGPGATWNEQFF.

V gene TRBV29-1 combines with J gene TRBJ1-1; 9 nucleotides align to TRBD1. The V segment lost 4 bases and the J segment 3 bases; nucleotides outside the gene matches: 3. Per germline, CDR1 SQVTM and CDR2 ANQGSEA. This CDR3 region has 13 residues. The CDR3 reads CSVVGQGYTEAFF. The CDR3 DNA reads TGCAGCGTTGTGGGACAGGGATACACTGAAGCTTTCTTT.

The genes are TRBV7-2 and TRBJ1-4; TRBD1 might be the D (5 bases). Trimming left V 3 bases short and J 4 bases short, with 15 bases between. The CDR3 is made up of 16 amino acids. Germline lookup yields CDR1 SGHTA and CDR2 FQGNSA. For the CDR3, the DNA is TGTGCCAGCAGCTTCCTTCCGGGGCGGGGTAATGAAAAACTGTTTTTT. Translating it yields CASSFLPGRGNEKLFF.

This clone is a singleton in its sample. This rearrangement joins TRBV11-2 to TRBJ1-3; tentatively, D is TRBD1 (6 bases). Germline values: CDR1 SGHAT, CDR2 FQNNGV. This CDR3 has 15 amino acids. Trimming left V 1 base short and J 4 bases short, with 11 bases between. Here the CDR3 reads CASSLALGGGNTIYF. CDR3 in DNA: TGTGCCAGCAGCTTAGCCCTAGGGGGAGGAAACACCATATATTTT. Full variable domain (missing parts from reference TRBV11-2 and TRBJ1-3): EAGVAQSPRYKIIEKRQSVAFWCNPISGHATLYWYQQILGQGPKLLIQFQNNGVVDDSQLPKDRFSAERLKGVDSTLKIQPAKLEDSAVYLCASSLALGGGNTIYFGEGSWLTVV.

This clone was seen only once. The CDR3 DNA sequence: TGTGCCAGCAGCCTCGGACCGGGTAGAATATATTTT. This sequence encodes CASSLGPGRIYF. The chain combines TRBV11-3 with TRBJ1-3; no reliable D call. The germline CDR1 and CDR2 sequences are SGHNT and YENEEA. The CDR3 runs to 12 residues. Trimming left V 5 bases short and J 13 bases short, with 15 bases between.

This clone was seen a few times. The chain joins TRBV5-1 to TRBJ1-2; 7 bases are a match to TRBD1. The CDR3 has 14 residues. The V segment lost 3 bases and the J segment 1 base; nucleotides outside the gene matches: 3. Germline lookup yields CDR1 SGHRS and CDR2 YFSETQ. DNA for the CDR3: TGCGCCAGCAGCTGGGACAGCCGTAACTATGGCTACACCTTC. As protein: CASSWDSRNYGYTF.

The chain combines TRBV4-1 with TRBJ1-3; D gene uncertain. The CDR3 length is 15 residues. From germline, CDR1 is MGHRA and CDR2 YSYEKL. With 4 bases removed from V and 4 bases from J, the gap between germline ends came to 14 bases. The CDR3, as DNA: TGCGCCAGCAGCCTCGTACTGGGTGCGGGAAACACCATATATTTT. Translation gives CASSLVLGAGNTIYF.

V usage is TRBV7-3 and J usage is TRBJ1-1; 7 bases map to TRBD1. V shed 4 bases and J 9 bases; nucleotides not matched to a gene: 5. The CDR3 is 12 amino acids. CDR1 is SGHTA, CDR2 FQGTGA, per germline. The CDR3 region is CASSSRQGKAFF. DNA for the CDR3: TGTGCCAGCAGCTCCAGACAGGGTAAAGCTTTCTTT.